This entry lists 24 T cell receptor beta chains sequenced from one sample in a study of CD4 T cell repertoires in COVID-19. These memory T cells were uncultured and sequenced directly after ex vivo isolation. TCRdb's table, derived via immunoSEQ multiplex PCR, lists solely in-frame clones and lacks some. Here the sample spans more than 20,000 clones, approximately 93% being singletons. The material sequenced was circulating follicular helper CD4+ T cells (cTfh) from blood, taken before the COVID-19 pandemic. The receptors derive from a human donor who had COVID-19.

The chain carries TRBV4-2 and TRBJ2-3, with TRBD2 matching 7 bases. Germline-derived CDR1 and CDR2 are LGHNA and YNFKEQ. This CDR3 has 14 residues. V shed 1 base and J 3 bases; nucleotides not matched to a gene: 1. For the CDR3, the DNA is TGTGCCAGCAGCCAAGGGCGGGAGACAGATACGCAGTATTTT. Amino acid sequence: CASSQGRETDTQYF.

The V call is TRBV28, the J call TRBJ2-3; D ambiguous. V lost 3 bases and J 3 bases, leaving 4 bases between the germline ends. From germline, CDR1 is MDHEN and CDR2 SYDVKM. CDR3 size: 12 residues. The CDR3 DNA reads TGTGCCAGCAGTTTTCGGACAGATACGCAGTATTTT. It is translated as CASSFRTDTQYF.

The V call is TRBV7-8, the J call TRBJ2-1, with D tentatively TRBD2 (6 bases). Germline V gene lookup returns CDR1 SGHVS and CDR2 FQNEAQ. CDR3 length: 12 amino acids. Trimming pared 3 bases from V and 8 bases from J, leaving 8 bases between. The CDR3 spells CASSFSGYEQFF. The CDR3 coding sequence is TGTGCCAGCAGCTTCAGCGGGTATGAGCAGTTCTTC.

The rearrangement uses TRBV19 and TRBJ2-3; tentatively, D is TRBD2 (5 bases). CDR1 and CDR2 (germline): LNHDA, SQIVND (reference sequence). The CDR3 is made up of 18 amino acids. V lost 5 bases, J lost 0 bases, and 21 bases lay in between. The CDR3 protein is CASSLRPLSGTSTDTQYF. CDR3 nucleotide sequence: TGTGCCAGTAGTCTAAGGCCCCTCAGCGGTACTAGCACAGATACGCAGTATTTT.

The genes are TRBV5-4 and TRBJ1-2; D ambiguous. V lost 6 bases and J 3 bases, leaving 12 bases between the germline ends. The CDR3 spans 13 residues. The germline CDR1 and CDR2 sequences are SGHNT and YYREEE (reference sequence). The CDR3 DNA sequence: TGTGCCAGCATCCCGGGTCTGGACTATGGCTACACCTTC. It is translated as CASIPGLDYGYTF.

V is TRBV19 and J is TRBJ2-1, with unresolved D. The length of the CDR3 is 14 residues. Between the trimmed V and J ends, which lost 5 bases and 7 bases, there was a span of 15 bases. Germline loops: CDR1 LNHDA, CDR2 SQIVND (reference sequence). CDR3 sequence (DNA): TGTGCCAGTAGTCGTTCTGAGGTTAGAAATGAGCAGTTCTTC. Translation: CASSRSEVRNEQFF.

The chain recombines TRBV6-6 with TRBJ1-1; D is perhaps TRBD1 (5 bases). The CDR3 is made up of 14 amino acids. Germline CDR1 and CDR2: MNHNY and SVGAGI (reference sequence). The germline V and J ends were trimmed by 7 bases and 6 bases, with 18 bases remaining between them. The chain's CDR3 is CASNLVGGTAEAFF. CDR3 nucleotide sequence: TGTGCCAGCAACCTGGTCGGGGGGACCGCTGAAGCTTTCTTT.

V gene TRBV29-1 combines with J gene TRBJ2-3, with unresolved D. The CDR3 runs 14 residues. Germline assignment: CDR1 SQVTM and CDR2 ANQGSEA. V lost 4 bases and J lost 5, with 16 bases in between. The CDR3 loop is CSVVYSLSLDTQYF. The DNA for the CDR3 is TGCAGCGTTGTCTACTCATTATCTCTAGATACGCAGTATTTT.

This clone was seen only once. The chain is built from TRBV28 and TRBJ2-7; tentatively, D is TRBD2 (6 bases). The V end was cut by 5 bases, the J end by 0 bases, with 11 bases between. This CDR3 comprises 14 residues. Looked up from germline, CDR1 is MDHEN and CDR2 is SYDVKM. This chain's CDR3 is CASSPPSVSYEQYF. The CDR3 DNA reads as TGTGCCAGCAGTCCGCCTAGCGTCTCCTACGAGCAGTACTTC.

This chain joins TRBV28 and TRBJ1-2; D is unclear. Trimming shortened V by 2 bases and J by 1 base, and 11 bases separated the two germline ends. The CDR3 is 15 residues long. Germline CDR1 is MDHEN and CDR2 is SYDVKM. The CDR3 protein is CASSLTNPVNYGYTF. CDR3 in DNA: TGTGCCAGCAGTTTAACTAACCCCGTTAACTATGGCTACACCTTC.

The chain has TRBV6-1 and TRBJ1-4, with unresolved D. V was cut by 6 bases and J by 8 bases, with 7 bases left in between. The CDR3 is 11 residues long. CDR1 is MNHNS, CDR2 SASEGT, per germline. DNA for the CDR3: TGTGCCAGCAGAGACGGGGAAAAACTGTTTTTT. It encodes CASRDGEKLFF.

The rearrangement links TRBV5-4 to TRBJ2-2, with 8 bases matching TRBD2. Germline CDR1 reads SGHNT; CDR2 reads YYREEE (reference sequence). The CDR3 extends over 15 amino acids. V dropped 1 base and J dropped 4; count of bases not matched to a gene: 3. In nucleotides, the CDR3 is TGTGCCAGCAGCTTGCCCGGGGGGGCCACCGGGGAGCTGTTTTTT. It yields the protein CASSLPGGATGELFF. The full variable domain, with the rest looked up from reference TRBV5-4 and TRBJ2-2, is ETGVTQSPTHLIKTRGQQVTLRCSSQSGHNTVSWYQQALGQGPQFIFQYYREEENGRGNFPPRFSGLQFPNYSSELNVNALELDDSALYLCASSLPGGATGELFFGEGSRLTVL.

The rearrangement uses TRBV14 and TRBJ2-3; no reliable D call. The V end was cut by 4 bases, the J end by 9 bases, with 17 bases between. Germline V gene data show CDR1 as SGHDN and CDR2 as FVKESK. This CDR3 region has 14 residues. CDR3 region: CASSLNRGQVTQYF. The CDR3 DNA sequence: TGTGCCAGCAGCCTTAACCGTGGTCAGGTAACGCAGTATTTT.

A few counts support this clone. V usage is TRBV9 and J usage is TRBJ2-5; tentatively, D is TRBD2 (6 bases). V was pared by 4 bases and J by 3 bases, with 13 bases between. Germline values: CDR1 SGDLS, CDR2 YYNGEE. This CDR3 spans 14 amino acids. CDR3 loop: CASSPGGWKETQYF. CDR3 DNA: TGTGCCAGCAGCCCTGGGGGGTGGAAAGAGACCCAGTACTTC.

The CDR3 nucleotides are TGTGCCATGGGACTAGCGGGAGAAAGGCAGTACTTC. Amino acid sequence: CAMGLAGERQYF. The rearrangement joins TRBV30 to TRBJ2-7; 14 bases agree with TRBD2. Trimming cost V 8 bases and J 9 bases; bases outside gene matches: 6. From germline, CDR1 is GTSNPN and CDR2 SVGIG (reference sequence). CDR3 size: 12 residues.

This chain uses TRBV2 with TRBJ2-3; 8 nucleotides agree with TRBD2. The germline V gene encodes CDR1 SNHLY and CDR2 FYNNEI. The CDR3 is 14 amino acids. Trimming removed 7 bases from V and 5 bases from J; junction bases left unmatched: 8. Written as DNA, the CDR3 is TGTGCCAGCAAGGTTCTAGCGGGCTTAGATACGCAGTATTTT. Encoded protein: CASKVLAGLDTQYF.

The chain combines TRBV11-1 with TRBJ1-5, with 8 bases fitting TRBD1. V lost 3 bases to trimming and J lost 5 bases; unmatched junction nucleotides: 6. The germline V gene encodes CDR1 SGHAT and CDR2 FQDESV (reference sequence). This CDR3 spans 15 amino acids. DNA of the CDR3: TGTGCCAGCAGCTTTGGCCAGGGGGCCGATCAGCCCCAGCATTTT. Its translation: CASSFGQGADQPQHF. The full variable domain, rest sourced from reference TRBV11-1 and TRBJ1-5, is EAEVAQSPRYKITEKSQAVAFWCDPISGHATLYWYRQILGQGPELLVQFQDESVVDDSQLPKDRFSAERLKGVDSTLKIQPAELGDSAMYLCASSFGQGADQPQHFGDGTRLSIL.

The V gene is TRBV10-1, the J gene TRBJ2-3; 8 nucleotides align to TRBD2. The V segment lost 0 bases and the J segment 10 bases; nucleotides outside the gene matches: 9. The CDR3 runs 15 residues. Germline V gives CDR1 WNHNN, CDR2 SYGVQD (reference sequence). The CDR3 bases are TGCGCCAGCAGTGAGTCGCGCGGGGGGTCCCTCCCGCAGTATTTT. Translating gives CASSESRGGSLPQYF.

This clone appeared once. The chain joins TRBV29-1 to TRBJ1-2; 7 bases match TRBD1. The germline gives CDR1 SQVTM, CDR2 ANQGSEA. With 4 bases clipped from V and 6 bases from J, the junction kept 5 bases outside the gene matches. The CDR3 length is 12 residues. CDR3 sequence: CSVGRDRDGYTF. CDR3 sequence (DNA): TGCAGCGTTGGCCGGGACAGAGATGGCTACACCTTC.

V gene TRBV9 combines with J gene TRBJ1-3, with D possibly being TRBD1 (6 bases). V was shortened by 1 base and J by 4 bases, with 18 bases between the two germline ends. The CDR3 covers 17 residues. CDR1 SGDLS and CDR2 YYNGEE come from the germline V gene. The CDR3 protein is CASSVTPLGQSGNTIYF. The CDR3, as DNA: TGTGCCAGCAGCGTAACCCCACTCGGACAGTCCGGAAACACCATATATTTT.

J is TRBJ2-1 and V is TRBV5-1, with TRBD2 matching 7 bases. V was pared by 1 base and J by 1 base, with 11 bases of the junction left unmatched. This CDR3 comprises 18 residues. The germline V gene has CDR1 SGHRS and CDR2 YFSETQ. CDR3 sequence reads: CASSLRASGAGSYNEQFF. CDR3 bases: TGCGCCAGCAGCTTGAGGGCTAGCGGAGCAGGTTCCTACAATGAGCAGTTCTTC.

The rearrangement uses TRBV5-1 and TRBJ1-2; TRBD1 might be the D (6 bases). The germline V and J ends were trimmed by 0 bases and 4 bases, with 16 bases remaining between them. The CDR3 is 16 amino acids. Germline V CDR1 and CDR2: SGHRS, YFSETQ. The CDR3, as DNA: TGCGCCAGCAGCTTGGGGGACAATACCCAGTCCTATGGCTACACCTTC. Amino acids: CASSLGDNTQSYGYTF.

The V and J genes are TRBV28 and TRBJ1-5; perhaps TRBD1 as D (6 bases). Germline-derived CDR1 and CDR2 are MDHEN and SYDVKM. CDR3 length: 14 amino acids. V lost 3 bases and J lost 6, with 12 bases in between. The CDR3 DNA reads TGTGCCAGCAGTTTGTACAGGGTTGGTCAGCCCCAGCATTTT. Protein: CASSLYRVGQPQHF.

The rearrangement joins TRBV14 to TRBJ1-1; D remains ambiguous. The CDR3 contains 16 residues. Germline CDR1 SGHDN, CDR2 FVKESK. Trimming took off 0 bases at V and 1 base at J, with 12 bases between the two ends. The CDR3 here is CASSQEWRSPNTEAFF. The CDR3 coding sequence is TGTGCCAGCAGCCAAGAATGGCGGAGCCCGAACACTGAAGCTTTCTTT.